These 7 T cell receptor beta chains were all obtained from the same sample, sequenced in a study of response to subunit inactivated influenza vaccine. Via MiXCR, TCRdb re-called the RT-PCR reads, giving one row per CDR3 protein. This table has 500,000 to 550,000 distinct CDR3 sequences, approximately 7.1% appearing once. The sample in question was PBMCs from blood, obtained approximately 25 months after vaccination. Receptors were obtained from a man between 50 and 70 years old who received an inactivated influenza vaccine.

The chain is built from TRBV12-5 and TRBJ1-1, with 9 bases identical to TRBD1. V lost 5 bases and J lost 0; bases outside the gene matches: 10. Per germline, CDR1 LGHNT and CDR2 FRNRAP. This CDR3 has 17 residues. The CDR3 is CASGIFTGGKMNTEAFF. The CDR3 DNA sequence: TGTGCTAGTGGTATCTTTACAGGGGGCAAGATGAACACTGAAGCTTTCTTT.

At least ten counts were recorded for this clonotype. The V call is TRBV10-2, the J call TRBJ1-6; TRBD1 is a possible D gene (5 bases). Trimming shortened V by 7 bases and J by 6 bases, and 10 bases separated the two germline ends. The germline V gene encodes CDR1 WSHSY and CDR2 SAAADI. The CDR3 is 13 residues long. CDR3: CASTGQANSPLHF. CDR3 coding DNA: TGCGCCAGCACTGGACAAGCTAATTCACCCCTCCACTTT.

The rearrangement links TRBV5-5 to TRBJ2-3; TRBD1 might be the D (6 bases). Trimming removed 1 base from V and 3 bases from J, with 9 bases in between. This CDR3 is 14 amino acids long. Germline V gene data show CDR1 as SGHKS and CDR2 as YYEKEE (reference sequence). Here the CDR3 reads CASSLTDRTDTQYF. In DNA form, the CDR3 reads TGTGCCAGCAGCTTGACGGACAGAACAGATACGCAGTATTTT.

This CDR3 is CASSVGGGGQGSSPLHF. CDR3 bases: TGTGCCAGCAGCGTAGGAGGAGGGGGACAGGGTAGTTCACCCCTCCACTTT. V usage is TRBV9 and J usage is TRBJ1-6, with 9 nucleotides matching TRBD1. The CDR3 length is 17 residues. The V and J ends lost 0 bases and 9 bases, in that order; junction bases with no gene match: 10. Germline V lookup: CDR1 SGDLS, CDR2 YYNGEE.

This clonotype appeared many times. The CDR3 region has the DNA TGTGCCAGCATTTCGGGAGACGAGCAGTACTTC. Its protein is CASISGDEQYF. V and J are TRBV6-2 or TRBV6-3 and TRBJ2-7; D might be TRBD2 (6 bases). Trimming stripped 7 bases from V and 5 bases from J, with 9 bases between. The germline gives CDR1 MNHEY, CDR2 SVGEGT. The CDR3 is 11 residues long.

The CDR3 sequence: CASSRSGGGSGELFF. In DNA, the CDR3 is TGTGCCAGCAGTCGGTCGGGGGGTGGCTCCGGGGAGCTGTTTTTT. The V and J genes are TRBV28 and TRBJ2-2; 7 nucleotides line up with TRBD2. Germline V gene data show CDR1 as MDHEN and CDR2 as SYDVKM. Trimming at V came to 5 bases and at J to 6 bases, leaving 9 bases not matched to a gene. The length of the CDR3 is 15 residues.

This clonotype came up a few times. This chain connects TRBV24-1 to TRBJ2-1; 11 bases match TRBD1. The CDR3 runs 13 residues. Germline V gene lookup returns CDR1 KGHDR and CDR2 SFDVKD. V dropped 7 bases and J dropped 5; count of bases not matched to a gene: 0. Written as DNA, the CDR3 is TGTGCCACCAGGGGACAGGGGGACAATGAGCAGTTCTTC. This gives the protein CATRGQGDNEQFF.